This T cell receptor (beta chain) was captured by sequencing in a study of Graves' ophthalmopathy and Graves' hyperthyroidism (dated by TCRdb to 2016 to 2019). Notes on the research overall: A patient counted as having stable hyperthyroidism if there was no progression to ophthalmopathy within 18 months of follow-up. To tell Graves' ophthalmopathy apart from Graves' hyperthyroidism, and to predict which patients would progress to ophthalmopathy, the study relied on TCR beta repertoire signatures. In total, some 130 blood samples were TCR-sequenced: roughly 45 ophthalmopathy, approximately 75 hyperthyroidism and around 17 hyperthyroidism-to-ophthalmopathy patients. To explore V-J signatures that separate ophthalmopathy from hyperthyroidism, a discovery set of about a hundred patients was enrolled, consisting of fewer than 45 with ophthalmopathy and around 57 with stable hyperthyroidism. For independent validation, a separate cohort was made up of 18 hyperthyroidism patients plus 17 patients who later progressed from hyperthyroidism to ophthalmopathy. In six hyperthyroidism patients, the T-cell repertoire of thyroid tissue was compared with the T-cell repertoire of blood. Once sampling was done, hyperthyroidism patients were given methimazole at a starting dose of 30 mg daily, while ophthalmopathy patients were given high-dose intravenous methylprednisolone. The research as a whole found: In validation, the model predicted ophthalmopathy progression with less than 71% sensitivity and roughly 72% specificity; roughly 11 predicted patients were CT-confirmed with GO in a median of approximately six months. In cross-validation, the 13-signature model distinguished ophthalmopathy from stable hyperthyroidism with roughly 90% sensitivity and roughly 81% specificity, and in the test set the corresponding values were about 80% and 75%. Most expanded thyroid clonotypes with frequency above 0.001 were also detected in blood, suggesting blood repertoires may reflect the thyroid immune response. Sample size was not statistically predetermined, and group allocation was not concealed from the investigators.

For repertoire sequencing, the TCR beta CDR3 regions were amplified from RNA transcripts. The first round of RT-PCR was done with HTBI primers and the Qiagen OneStep RT-PCR kit, and was followed by a second round of multiplex PCR, then size selection and purification. Sequencing of the libraries was carried out on an Illumina HiSeq2000 in paired-end mode with 100 bp reads. In the original analysis: SOAPnuke was used to process the reads, throwing out any read that had adapters, had uncalled bases, had a mean Phred below 15, or lacked an exact constant-primer or identifier match. COPE v1.2.5 was used to merge the high-quality paired reads. Each unique nucleotide sequence was treated as a clonotype, and MiTCR v1.1 was used to align the clonotypes to the IMGT TRB V, D and J references. The analysis was limited to V-J combinations with a frequency above 0.0001, which together covered 99.2% of the repertoires. For each V-J combination, a TCR clonal expansion and chaos score was defined as the ratio of F50 clonal expansion to chaos observed in the TCRdist matrix. Features were reduced by Welch's t-statistics and random forest to approximately 12 V-J combinations, which fed a naive Bayes classifier. The Morisita-Horn index was used to measure how similar the thyroid and blood repertoires were. TCRdb trimmed public reads at Q25 via fastp, called clones via MiXCR and kept in-frame beta chains. Records with the same CDR3 protein are collapsed into one entry carrying the most frequent genes and DNA. These V and J calls originate from TCRdb's pipeline instead of the authors' own analysis. This sample has 1 million to 1.3 million distinct CDR3 sequences in its table, and about 35% of those were observed once. The ten largest account for 11% of the sample.

With regard to this clonotype: Its antigen is still unknown. An end of the junction does not agree with germline; a read error may underlie this.

Hyperthyroidism patients were newly diagnosed, were aged 18 to 65 years, and had a disease duration under 2 months. Patients with other autoimmune diseases, uncontrolled infections, pregnancy or lactation were excluded. Diagnosis relied on clinical symptoms, serum thyroxine, TRAb, thyroid ultrasound and orbital computed tomography. Trizol reagent was used to extract the total RNA, and its quality was then checked on an Agilent 2100 Bioanalyzer. Based on the germline V gene, the CDR1 and CDR2 sequences are ENHRY and SYGVKD. Inclusive of the bounding cysteine and phenylalanine, the CDR3 is 15 residues long. Only the CDR3 portion is preserved as DNA: 45 bases, with reading frame beginning at the first base.

Sequencing was carried out using peripheral blood or thyroid tissue (not recorded which). This chain joins TRBV10-3 to TRBJ2-7, with 8 junctional bases fitting TRBD2. This TCR was sampled from an adult man with Graves' hyperthyroidism. Here is the DNA: TGTGCCAGCAGTTATGCCGGGGGGGGCAACTACGAGCAGTACTTC. Translated, this is CASSYAGGGNYEQYF.